These 27 T cell receptor beta chains share one sample of origin, sequenced in a study of cytomegalovirus exposure and HLA in healthy donors. The PCR made use of 60 Vbeta and 13 Jbeta primers. Using immunoSEQ multiplex PCR, the repertoire was profiled, and TCRdb retains in-frame clones only, with some absent. The sample gives some 120,000 clones, under 90% of which show up once; 3% to 5% is in the top ten. Source material: PBMCs. These receptors came from a woman in her 30s in good health and CMV-seronegative.

The gene calls are TRBV6-1 and TRBJ1-1; 8 bases fit TRBD1. CDR3 length equals 14 residues. The V segment lost 7 bases and the J segment 5 bases; nucleotides outside the gene matches: 9. Germline V gene sequence: CDR1 MNHNS, CDR2 SASEGT. The CDR3 DNA sequence: TGTGCCAGCATTCTGGACAGGGTGGTGACTGAAGCTTTCTTT. It yields the protein CASILDRVVTEAFF.

This chain links TRBV12-2 with TRBJ2-7; no check of the table's D call, TRBD2, against the DNA was made. TRBV12-2 counts as a pseudogene. This CDR3 comprises 16 residues. CDR3 in DNA: TGTGCAAGTCGCCGGGGTCCGGGAGTACTGAGTCGCGAGCAGTACTTC. Translation gives CASRRGPGVLSREQYF.

This chain links TRBV6-5 with TRBJ2-7; 8 bases align to TRBD1. The J segment lost 6 bases and the V segment lost 5 bases, leaving 12 bases of the junction unmatched. From germline, CDR1 is MNHEY and CDR2 SVGAGI. The CDR3 sequence is 15 residues long. The CDR3 DNA reads TGTGCCAGCAGTCCCGGGACAGGCTTTCTTCGCGAGCAGTACTTC. Translation: CASSPGTGFLREQYF.

The chain combines TRBV18 with TRBJ2-1, with a tentative D call TRBD2 (5 bases). The V gene's germline CDR1 is KGHSH and CDR2 LQKENI. This CDR3 comprises 11 residues. V was trimmed by 8 bases and J by 9 bases, leaving 11 bases between them. CDR3 bases: TGTGCCAGCCGCAACGAGGGTGAGCAGTTCTTC. It encodes CASRNEGEQFF.

The chain couples TRBV5-1 to TRBJ2-3; the D gene is possibly TRBD2 (6 bases). Trimming removed 4 bases from V and 0 bases from J, with 9 bases in between. This CDR3 region has 14 residues. Germline V lookup: CDR1 SGHRS, CDR2 YFSETQ. The CDR3 here is CASSPTSSTDTQYF. The CDR3 DNA reads as TGCGCCAGCAGCCCAACTAGCAGCACAGATACGCAGTATTTT.

This chain connects TRBV28 to TRBJ1-1; 9 nucleotides match TRBD1. Per the germline V gene, CDR1 is MDHEN and CDR2 is SYDVKM. J was trimmed by 3 bases and V by 9 bases; bases with no gene match: 11. The CDR3 is made up of 15 amino acids. CDR3 amino acids: CASLRDRDGDTEAFF. CDR3 nucleotides: TGTGCCAGTCTCCGGGACAGGGATGGTGACACTGAAGCTTTCTTT.

The chain uses TRBV6-5 and TRBJ2-2; D is perhaps TRBD1 (6 bases). Germline V gene lookup returns CDR1 MNHEY and CDR2 SVGAGI. The germline V and J ends were trimmed by 5 bases and 4 bases, with 14 bases remaining between them. The CDR3 loop spans 15 amino acids. The CDR3 region is CASSKTGSSTGELFF. In DNA, the CDR3 is TGTGCCAGCAGTAAAACAGGGTCGAGCACCGGGGAGCTGTTTTTT.

Points on this clone: One end of the junction fails to match germline, which may point to a read error. V usage is TRBV13 and J usage is TRBJ2-1; 9 bases map to TRBD1. Germline V gene data show CDR1 as PRHDT and CDR2 as FYEKMQ (reference sequence). The CDR3 sequence is 15 residues long. The CDR3 DNA reads as TGTGCCAGCAGCATAGGACAGGGGTCCTACAATGAGCAGTTCTTC. It specifies CASSIGQGSYNEQFF. The full variable domain, rest sourced from reference TRBV13 and TRBJ2-1, is AAGVIQSPRHLIKEKRETATLKCYPIPRHDTVYWYQQGPGQDPQFLISFYEKMQSDKGSIPDRFSAQQFSDYHSELNMSSLELGDSALYFCASSIGQGSYNEQFFGPGTRLTVL.

The chain uses TRBV7-2 and TRBJ2-3; D is unclear. CDR3 length: 15 residues. V was cut by 1 base and J by 8 bases, with 16 bases left in between. Germline-derived CDR1 and CDR2 are SGHTA and FQGNSA. The CDR3 loop reads CASSLDSRSGGTQYF. DNA of the CDR3: TGTGCCAGCAGCTTAGATTCTCGCTCCGGCGGTACGCAGTATTTT.

This clone was observed a few times. The rearrangement links TRBV9 to TRBJ1-1, with a weak D call TRBD1 (5 bases). V lost 0 bases and J 5 bases, leaving 14 bases between the germline ends. This CDR3 has 15 residues. CDR1 is SGDLS, CDR2 YYNGEE, per germline. The CDR3: CASSVGYQGGTEAFF. The CDR3 region has the DNA TGTGCCAGCAGCGTAGGTTATCAGGGAGGGACTGAAGCTTTCTTT.

The V call is TRBV5-6, the J call TRBJ2-5; the match to TRBD2 covers 12 bases. The CDR3 runs 18 residues. V shed 1 base, J shed 4 bases, and the junction held 11 bases outside the gene matches. Germline V gene data show CDR1 as SGHDT and CDR2 as YYEEEE. DNA for the CDR3: TGTGCCAGCAGCTTGACGGCTAGCGGGAGGGCCCTCCCAGAGACCCAGTACTTC. The encoded protein is CASSLTASGRALPETQYF.

The CDR3 nucleotides are TGTGCCAGCAGCGTAGCGAAGGGGACAGATACGCAGTATTTT. This codes for CASSVAKGTDTQYF. The gene calls are TRBV9 and TRBJ2-3; perhaps TRBD1 as D (5 bases). V gave up 0 bases and J gave up 3 bases, with 8 bases separating them. The CDR3 runs to 14 residues. The V gene's germline CDR1 is SGDLS and CDR2 YYNGEE.

The chain employs TRBV2 and TRBJ2-7; D ambiguous. This CDR3 comprises 14 residues. The germline gives CDR1 SNHLY, CDR2 FYNNEI. V lost 6 bases and J lost 1, with 13 bases in between. The CDR3 sequence: CASRRSGLSYEQYF. CDR3 coding DNA: TGTGCCAGCAGAAGATCCGGGTTGTCCTACGAGCAGTACTTC. The full variable domain, in which reference TRBV2 and TRBJ2-7 provide the parts outside the CDR3, is EPEVTQTPSHQVTQMGQEVILRCVPISNHLYFYWYRQILGQKVEFLVSFYNNEISEKSEIFDDQFSVERPDGSNFTLKIRSTKLEDSAMYFCASRRSGLSYEQYFGPGTRLTVT.

This chain links TRBV19 with TRBJ2-3, with TRBD1 identical over 8 bases. The length of the CDR3 is 14 residues. The germline V gene encodes CDR1 LNHDA and CDR2 SQIVND (reference sequence). The trim removed 5 bases at V and 4 bases at J, leaving 5 bases unmatched. The CDR3 DNA reads TGTGCCAGTAGTGCAGACAGGGGCGCAGATACGCAGTATTTT. It specifies CASSADRGADTQYF.

This clone was detected a few times. The chain has TRBV7-2 and TRBJ2-7; TRBD2 matches 8 bases. V was clipped by 5 bases and J by 2 bases; unmatched bases: 8. The CDR3 consists of 15 residues. The V gene's germline CDR1 is SGHTA and CDR2 FQGNSA. CDR3: CASSSSGMGAYEQYF. In DNA form, the CDR3 reads TGTGCCAGCAGCAGTAGCGGGATGGGAGCCTACGAGCAGTACTTC. Full variable domain (outside the CDR3, taken from reference TRBV7-2 and TRBJ2-7): GAGVSQSPSNKVTEKGKDVELRCDPISGHTALYWYRQSLGQGLEFLIYFQGNSAPDKSGLPSDRFSAERTGGSVSTLTIQRTQQEDSAVYLCASSSSGMGAYEQYFGPGTRLTVT.

The J gene is TRBJ2-3, the V gene TRBV5-1, with TRBD2 identical over 8 bases. V shed 0 bases, J shed 1 base, and the junction held 4 bases outside the gene matches. This CDR3 comprises 16 residues. Per the germline V gene, CDR1 is SGHRS and CDR2 is YFSETQ. As DNA, the CDR3 is TGCGCCAGCAGCTTGGAGCGGGGGCAGGGCACAGATACGCAGTATTTT. This encodes CASSLERGQGTDTQYF.

J is TRBJ2-7 and V is TRBV18; TRBD1 agrees at 10 bases. CDR1 and CDR2 from the germline V gene are KGHSH and LQKENI. The length of the CDR3 is 15 residues. Trimming took 6 bases from V and 5 from J; bases not matched to a gene: 10. The CDR3 loop is CASSLGTGVRDEQYF. The DNA for the CDR3 is TGTGCCAGCTCGCTCGGGACAGGGGTGCGCGACGAGCAGTACTTC.

The chain is built from TRBV27 and TRBJ2-3; TRBD1 matches 9 bases. This CDR3 is built from 14 residues. V dropped 5 bases and J dropped 6; count of bases not matched to a gene: 6. Germline V gives CDR1 MNHEY, CDR2 SMNVEV (reference sequence). The CDR3: CASSLGQGFDTQYF. CDR3 in DNA: TGTGCCAGCAGTCTTGGACAGGGGTTTGATACGCAGTATTTT.

V gene TRBV5-1 combines with J gene TRBJ1-3; a weak D match, TRBD1 (5 bases). There are 15 residues in the CDR3. Germline lookup yields CDR1 SGHRS and CDR2 YFSETQ. Trimming stripped 0 bases from V and 0 bases from J, with 7 bases between. The CDR3: CASSLATGSGNTIYF. The CDR3 DNA reads TGCGCCAGCAGCTTGGCCACAGGCTCTGGAAACACCATATATTTT.

V gene TRBV6-5 combines with J gene TRBJ2-5; 9 bases align to TRBD2. V shed 2 bases, J shed 5 bases, and the junction held 0 bases outside the gene matches. Per germline, CDR1 MNHEY and CDR2 SVGAGI. The CDR3 length is 13 residues. The CDR3 DNA follows: TGTGCCAGCAGTTACGCGGGAGGGGAGACCCAGTACTTC. Amino acid sequence: CASSYAGGETQYF.

The rearrangement joins TRBV6-1 to TRBJ1-1; D is unclear. The germline V gene encodes CDR1 MNHNS and CDR2 SASEGT. The CDR3 covers 11 residues. V was pared by 10 bases and J by 1 base, with 7 bases between. CDR3 protein: CATLENTEAFF. The DNA for the CDR3 is TGTGCCACCCTAGAGAACACTGAAGCTTTCTTT.

J is TRBJ2-5 and V is TRBV18; D uncertain. The V and J ends lost 3 bases and 2 bases respectively, with 13 bases between them. Germline V CDR1 and CDR2: KGHSH, LQKENI. The CDR3 is made up of 15 amino acids. The chain's CDR3 is CASSPRPGPQETQYF. For the CDR3, the DNA is TGTGCCAGCTCACCCCGCCCGGGTCCACAAGAGACCCAGTACTTC. The full variable domain, its missing parts supplied by reference TRBV18 and TRBJ2-5, is NAGVMQNPRHLVRRRGQEARLRCSPMKGHSHVYWYRQLPEEGLKFMVYLQKENIIDESGMPKERFSAEFPKEGPSILRIQQVVRGDSAAYFCASSPRPGPQETQYFGPGTRLLVL.

V usage is TRBV15 and J usage is TRBJ1-4; D unclear. The CDR3 sequence is 11 residues long. Trimming shortened V by 0 bases and J by 11 bases, and 4 bases separated the two germline ends. Germline values: CDR1 LNHNV, CDR2 YYDKDF (reference sequence). The CDR3 loop is CATSRDLKLFF. The CDR3, as DNA: TGTGCCACCAGCAGAGATCTCAAACTGTTTTTT.

The chain employs TRBV28 and TRBJ2-5; 9 bases are a match to TRBD1. Germline lookup yields CDR1 MDHEN and CDR2 SYDVKM. The CDR3 loop spans 14 amino acids. V dropped 2 bases and J dropped 4; count of bases not matched to a gene: 2. The CDR3, as DNA: TGTGCCAGCAGTTTAGGGACAGGGATAGAGACCCAGTACTTC. Protein product: CASSLGTGIETQYF.

The V and J genes are TRBV27 and TRBJ2-1; 10 bases are shared with TRBD2. This CDR3 spans 15 amino acids. Germline CDR1 is MNHEY and CDR2 is SMNVEV (reference sequence). J was trimmed by 2 bases and V by 3 bases; bases with no gene match: 1. The CDR3 nucleotides read TGTGCCAGCAGTTTTGGACTAGCGGCCTACAATGAGCAGTTCTTC. This translates into CASSFGLAAYNEQFF.

This clone has a handful of counts. This chain links TRBV6-5 with TRBJ2-1; 9 nucleotides align to TRBD2. The J segment lost 14 bases and the V segment lost 6 bases, leaving 5 bases of the junction unmatched. Germline assignment: CDR1 MNHEY and CDR2 SVGAGI. The CDR3 length is 11 residues. Here the CDR3 DNA reads TGTGCCAGCAGCACTCAGCGGGAGGAGTTCTTC. It encodes CASSTQREEFF.

The V call is TRBV27, the J call TRBJ2-1, with TRBD2 matching over 12 bases. Germline trimming cut 2 bases from V and 1 base from J; bases unmatched to any gene: 0. This CDR3 has 16 residues. Per germline, CDR1 MNHEY and CDR2 SMNVEV (reference sequence). The CDR3 reads CASSLGTSGSYNEQFF. As DNA, the CDR3 is TGTGCCAGCAGTTTAGGGACTAGCGGGTCCTACAATGAGCAGTTCTTC.